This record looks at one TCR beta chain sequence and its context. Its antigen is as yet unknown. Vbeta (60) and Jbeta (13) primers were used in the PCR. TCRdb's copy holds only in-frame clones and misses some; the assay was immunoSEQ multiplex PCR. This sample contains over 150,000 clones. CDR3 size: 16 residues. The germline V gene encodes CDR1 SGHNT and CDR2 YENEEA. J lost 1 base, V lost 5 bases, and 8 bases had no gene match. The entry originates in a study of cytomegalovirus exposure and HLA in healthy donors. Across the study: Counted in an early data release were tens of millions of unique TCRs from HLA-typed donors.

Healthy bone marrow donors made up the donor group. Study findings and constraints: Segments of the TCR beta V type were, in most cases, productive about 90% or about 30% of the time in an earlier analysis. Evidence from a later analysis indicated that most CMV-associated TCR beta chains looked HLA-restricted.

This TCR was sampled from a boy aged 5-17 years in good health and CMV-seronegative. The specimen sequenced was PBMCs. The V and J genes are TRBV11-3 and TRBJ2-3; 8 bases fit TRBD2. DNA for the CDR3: TGTGCCAGCAGCCCTATGGGGCGGGGGGGCACAGATACGCAGTATTTT. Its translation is CASSPMGRGGTDTQYF.